The clone carrying this T cell receptor beta chain was recorded many times. The data are from a study of T cells in Graves' hyperthyroidism and ophthalmopathy. Diagnosis of hyperthyroidism was new in patients aged 18 to 65, and its duration was under 2 months. For the diagnoses, clinical symptoms, serum thyroxine and TRAb, thyroid ultrasound and orbital computed tomography were used. Blood was obtained at the first hyperthyroidism diagnosis, which preceded any ophthalmopathy symptoms. PBMCs were obtained from 10 ml fresh peripheral blood. TCR beta CDR3 region amplification was performed from RNA transcripts. The TCR CDR3 was amplified in a first-round RT-PCR using the HTBI primer set. MiXCR, run by TCRdb on the multiplex PCR reads, gives a single entry per CDR3 protein. The table has about 280,000 distinct CDR3 sequences, 25% seen once. V was shortened by 4 bases and J by 9 bases, with 20 bases between the two germline ends. CDR3 length equals 15 residues. Germline assignment: CDR1 SNHLY and CDR2 FYNNEI.

The chain is built from TRBV2 and TRBJ2-3; tentatively, D is TRBD1 or TRBD2 (5 bases each). The specimen was blood. The clonotype originates from a man aged 40-49 years with Graves' hyperthyroidism that later progressed to Graves' ophthalmopathy. DNA for the CDR3: TGTGCCAGCAGTGGGGACGAGAGGGGAAGAAACACGCAGTATTTT. This translates into CASSGDERGRNTQYF.